The next 27 T cell receptor beta chains were all read from a single sample in a study of PD-L1 blockade in urothelial cancer. Time point given: peripheral blood 6 weeks after treatment start. Measured with immunoSEQ multiplex PCR; TCRdb has only the in-frame clones, and not every one. Found here are 40,000 to 55,000 clones, 88% of them singletons; the top ten hold less than 3%. The specimen was PBMCs, collected around atezolizumab (anti-PD-L1) treatment. These receptors all stem from a man in his sixties with urothelial cancer.

This chain connects TRBV23-1 to TRBJ2-5; TRBD1 aligns across 7 bases. TRBV23-1 is noted as an ORF with a role that remains uncertain. The J segment lost 0 bases and the V segment lost 5 bases, leaving 12 bases of the junction unmatched. The CDR3 sequence is 17 residues long. The CDR3 DNA is TGCGCCAGCAGTGCTCGAAGCCCCACAGGGGACCAAGAGACCCAGTACTTC. This codes for CASSARSPTGDQETQYF.

The V gene is TRBV18, the J gene TRBJ2-3, with TRBD2 matching over 12 bases. CDR1 and CDR2 from the germline V gene are KGHSH and LQKENI. This CDR3 has 19 amino acids. The V gene end was trimmed by 4 bases and the J gene end by 0 bases; junction bases not matched to a gene: 11. This chain's CDR3 is CASSQKPSGRAKSTDTQYF. The CDR3 coding sequence is TGTGCCAGCTCACAAAAACCTAGCGGGAGGGCCAAAAGCACAGATACGCAGTATTTT.

The chain recombines TRBV7-2 with TRBJ2-3; 8 positions match TRBD2. J lost 2 bases, V lost 4 bases, and 8 bases had no gene match. Germline V gene data show CDR1 as SGHTA and CDR2 as FQGNSA. The length of the CDR3 is 16 residues. In DNA, the CDR3 is TGTGCCAGCAGCTGGGGCGGGAGGCCCCCCACAGATACGCAGTATTTT. This codes for CASSWGGRPPTDTQYF.

V and J are TRBV2 and TRBJ2-3; TRBD1 agrees at 8 bases. The CDR3 length is 14 residues. CDR1 and CDR2 (germline): SNHLY, FYNNEI. V dropped 5 bases and J dropped 4; count of bases not matched to a gene: 5. The CDR3 bases are TGTGCCAGCAGTCTGGAGACAGGGGCAGATACGCAGTATTTT. It translates to CASSLETGADTQYF.

This clone appeared a few times. The chain couples TRBV6-1 to TRBJ1-4; 9 positions match TRBD1. The V and J ends lost 4 bases and 4 bases, in that order; junction bases with no gene match: 13. This CDR3 comprises 18 residues. CDR1 MNHNS and CDR2 SASEGT come from the germline V gene. Here the CDR3 DNA reads TGTGCCAGCAGTGCTCCCGGGACAGGGATTCCTATTAATGAAAAACTGTTTTTT. This translates into CASSAPGTGIPINEKLFF.

The V gene is TRBV7-3, the J gene TRBJ2-2; 8 nucleotides align to TRBD2. The CDR3 is made up of 16 amino acids. The V segment lost 5 bases and the J segment 5 bases; nucleotides outside the gene matches: 10. Germline V CDR1 and CDR2: SGHTA, FQGTGA. In DNA form, the CDR3 reads TGTGCCAGCAGCCCTCTAGCGGGTGGAGGTACCGGGGAGCTGTTTTTT. This encodes CASSPLAGGGTGELFF.

This rearrangement joins TRBV5-1 to TRBJ2-7; TRBD2 aligns across 7 bases. V was pared by 5 bases and J by 0 bases, with 8 bases of the junction left unmatched. The CDR3 loop spans 15 amino acids. CDR1 SGHRS and CDR2 YFSETQ come from the germline V gene. CDR3 sequence reads: CASRPKGGSSYEQYF. The CDR3 bases are TGCGCCAGCAGGCCCAAGGGAGGGAGCTCCTACGAGCAGTACTTC.

The V and J genes are TRBV5-1 and TRBJ2-1, with 11 bases aligning to TRBD2. Germline CDR1 SGHRS, CDR2 YFSETQ. Losses at the gene ends were 2 bases for V and 0 bases for J; bases not matched to a gene: 4. The CDR3 runs 17 residues. CDR3 protein: CASSFSSGGSSYNEQFF. DNA for the CDR3: TGCGCCAGCAGCTTTTCTAGCGGGGGGAGCTCCTACAATGAGCAGTTCTTC.

The chain couples TRBV5-6 to TRBJ1-1, with 8 bases matching TRBD1. The CDR3 is 14 residues long. Germline CDR1 and CDR2: SGHDT and YYEEEE. V gave up 2 bases and J gave up 3 bases; unmatched junction bases: 3. CDR3 DNA sequence: TGTGCCAGCAGCTTCAGGGGGCGCGACACTGAAGCTTTCTTT. It specifies CASSFRGRDTEAFF.

The J gene is TRBJ1-4, the V gene TRBV6-1; 7 bases match TRBD1. Germline assignment: CDR1 MNHNS and CDR2 SASEGT. This CDR3 spans 14 amino acids. Trimming cost V 9 bases and J 8 bases; bases outside gene matches: 12. CDR3 region: CASSQGPGGEKLFF. CDR3 nucleotides: TGTGCCAGTAGCCAGGGCCCAGGGGGGGAAAAACTGTTTTTT.

Only one count was recorded for this clone. This sequence joins TRBV19 and TRBJ2-5; 7 bases are shared with TRBD1. The CDR3 spans 15 residues. Germline V gene lookup returns CDR1 LNHDA and CDR2 SQIVND (reference sequence). V trimming: 6 bases; J trimming: 0 bases; junction bases outside the gene matches: 7. DNA of the CDR3: TGTGCCAGTAGCCAGGACAGGTTCTACCAAGAGACCCAGTACTTC. Its translation is CASSQDRFYQETQYF.

This clone appeared once. The chain has TRBV18 and TRBJ1-1; 8 positions agree with TRBD1. After removal of 4 bases from V and 3 bases from J, the junction contained 4 bases not matched to a gene. This CDR3 region has 14 residues. CDR1 is KGHSH and CDR2 is LQKENI in the germline V gene. The CDR3 DNA reads as TGTGCCAGCTCACGCAGGGGGCTGGACACTGAAGCTTTCTTT. This gives the protein CASSRRGLDTEAFF. The entire variable domain, with the rest obtained from reference TRBV18 and TRBJ1-1, is as follows: NAGVMQNPRHLVRRRGQEARLRCSPMKGHSHVYWYRQLPEEGLKFMVYLQKENIIDESGMPKERFSAEFPKEGPSILRIQQVVRGDSAAYFCASSRRGLDTEAFFGQGTRLTVV.

The chain is built from TRBV28 and TRBJ2-1; TRBD2 aligns across 10 bases. Germline CDR1 and CDR2: MDHEN and SYDVKM. The V gene end was trimmed by 5 bases and the J gene end by 4 bases; junction bases not matched to a gene: 5. CDR3 length: 15 amino acids. The CDR3 reads CASSLAGALYNEQFF. The CDR3 bases are TGTGCCAGCAGTCTAGCGGGAGCCCTTTACAATGAGCAGTTCTTC. The full variable domain, completed using reference TRBV28 and TRBJ2-1, is DVKVTQSSRYLVKRTGEKVFLECVQDMDHENMFWYRQDPGLGLRLIYFSYDVKMKEKGDIPEGYSVSREKKERFSLILESASTNQTSMYLCASSLAGALYNEQFFGPGTRLTVL.

The rearrangement joins TRBV5-4 to TRBJ2-6; tentatively, D is TRBD2 (6 bases). The length of the CDR3 is 16 residues. CDR1 is SGHNT and CDR2 is YYREEE in the germline V gene (reference sequence). The V end lost 0 bases, the J end lost 2 bases, and 9 bases lay between the germline ends. This CDR3 is CASSLGGEAGANVLTF. The DNA of the CDR3 is TGTGCCAGCAGCTTGGGAGGGGAGGCTGGGGCCAACGTCCTGACTTTC.

This chain uses TRBV28 with TRBJ2-3, with 9 nucleotides matching TRBD2. The germline V gene encodes CDR1 MDHEN and CDR2 SYDVKM. J lost 7 bases, V lost 4 bases, and 12 bases had no gene match. The length of the CDR3 is 16 residues. DNA for the CDR3: TGTGCCAGCAGTTCGCCGGGACTAGCCGCCCCAAATACGCAGTATTTT. Protein: CASSSPGLAAPNTQYF.

This clone was found a few times. The chain links TRBV9 to TRBJ2-6; unclear D gene. Trimming cost V 0 bases and J 2 bases, with 9 bases left between them. This CDR3 comprises 16 residues. Germline assignment: CDR1 SGDLS and CDR2 YYNGEE. The CDR3 DNA sequence: TGTGCCAGCAGCGTAGCTATCTCCCCTGGGGCCAACGTCCTGACTTTC. It encodes CASSVAISPGANVLTF.

The chain links TRBV2 to TRBJ1-4, with 7 positions matching TRBD1. The trim removed 4 bases at V and 5 bases at J, leaving 7 bases unmatched. The CDR3 consists of 15 residues. From germline, CDR1 is SNHLY and CDR2 FYNNEI. CDR3 amino acids: CASSAETGRNEKLFF. In DNA form, the CDR3 reads TGTGCCAGCAGTGCCGAGACAGGGCGGAATGAAAAACTGTTTTTT.

The rearrangement links TRBV19 to TRBJ1-3; a weak D match, TRBD1 (5 bases). Per germline, CDR1 LNHDA and CDR2 SQIVND (reference sequence). The CDR3 extends over 14 amino acids. Trimming left V 3 bases short and J 2 bases short, with 8 bases between. Written as DNA, the CDR3 is TGTGCCAGTAGTATCCGGGGGACTGGAAACACCATATATTTT. The encoded protein is CASSIRGTGNTIYF.

The chain carries TRBV27 and TRBJ1-1; D perhaps matches TRBD1 (5 bases). The CDR3 runs to 14 residues. From germline, CDR1 is MNHEY and CDR2 SMNVEV (reference sequence). Trimming stripped 6 bases from V and 0 bases from J, with 11 bases between. The CDR3 region is CASRLTELNTEAFF. CDR3 DNA sequence: TGTGCCAGCAGACTGACAGAACTGAACACTGAAGCTTTCTTT.

This sequence joins TRBV2 and TRBJ1-5; 9 nucleotides agree with TRBD1. This CDR3 contains 15 residues. V lost 6 bases and J lost 6; bases outside the gene matches: 9. The germline V gene encodes CDR1 SNHLY and CDR2 FYNNEI. This CDR3 reads CASRGLQGAVQPQHF. DNA for the CDR3: TGTGCCAGCAGAGGATTACAGGGGGCCGTTCAGCCCCAGCATTTT.

The CDR3 here is CASSKDRGISSYEQYF. DNA for the CDR3: TGTGCCAGCAGCAAGGACCGGGGAATTTCCTCCTACGAGCAGTACTTC. V usage is TRBV21-1 and J usage is TRBJ2-7; the table gives TRBD2 as D, unverified against the DNA. TRBV21-1 has pseudogene status. This CDR3 is built from 16 residues.

The chain recombines TRBV18 with TRBJ1-1; D ambiguous. The CDR3 consists of 13 residues. CDR1 and CDR2 (germline): KGHSH, LQKENI. The V end was cut by 2 bases, the J end by 3 bases, with 7 bases between. The CDR3 reads CASSPVEDTEAFF. CDR3 DNA sequence: TGTGCCAGCTCACCAGTGGAGGACACTGAAGCTTTCTTT.

This chain connects TRBV7-9 to TRBJ2-5, with D possibly TRBD1 on 5 matching bases. The V gene's germline CDR1 is SEHNR and CDR2 FQNEAQ (reference sequence). The CDR3 runs 14 residues. Trimming removed 1 base from V and 4 bases from J, with 10 bases in between. The CDR3 nucleotides are TGTGCCAGCAGCTTAGGCACAGGTGTAGAGACCCAGTACTTC. Its translation is CASSLGTGVETQYF.

The chain employs TRBV4-3 and TRBJ2-7; 10 bases align to TRBD1. Germline V gene lookup returns CDR1 LGHNA and CDR2 YSLEER. This CDR3 contains 15 residues. The trim removed 1 base at V and 3 bases at J, leaving 3 bases unmatched. Here the CDR3 reads CASSQGTGGSYEQYF. The CDR3 nucleotides read TGCGCCAGCAGCCAAGGGACAGGGGGAAGCTACGAGCAGTACTTC.

Here the CDR3 DNA reads TGCGCCAGCGGGGAGAACGGGAACTACGAGCAGTACTTC. It yields the protein CASGENGNYEQYF. The rearrangement links TRBV5-1 to TRBJ2-7, with D maybe TRBD2 (5 bases). The CDR3 is 13 residues long. Trimming removed 7 bases from V and 3 bases from J, with 14 bases in between. CDR1 SGHRS and CDR2 YFSETQ come from the germline V gene.

The chain is built from TRBV5-1 and TRBJ2-3; 11 positions match TRBD2. CDR1 and CDR2 (germline): SGHRS, YFSETQ. Trimming cost V 0 bases and J 5 bases; bases outside gene matches: 5. This CDR3 is built from 16 residues. The CDR3 sequence is CASSLGSSGGLDTQYF. CDR3 sequence (DNA): TGCGCCAGCAGCTTGGGCTCTAGCGGGGGGTTAGATACGCAGTATTTT.

The CDR3 coding sequence is TGTGCCAGCAGTGAATTTAGCCAGTTTGCAACTAATGAAAAACTGTTTTTT. Amino acid sequence: CASSEFSQFATNEKLFF. V usage is TRBV2 and J usage is TRBJ1-4; no definite D call. The V gene's germline CDR1 is SNHLY and CDR2 FYNNEI. The germline V and J ends were trimmed by 2 bases and 0 bases, with 13 bases remaining between them. The CDR3 covers 17 residues.